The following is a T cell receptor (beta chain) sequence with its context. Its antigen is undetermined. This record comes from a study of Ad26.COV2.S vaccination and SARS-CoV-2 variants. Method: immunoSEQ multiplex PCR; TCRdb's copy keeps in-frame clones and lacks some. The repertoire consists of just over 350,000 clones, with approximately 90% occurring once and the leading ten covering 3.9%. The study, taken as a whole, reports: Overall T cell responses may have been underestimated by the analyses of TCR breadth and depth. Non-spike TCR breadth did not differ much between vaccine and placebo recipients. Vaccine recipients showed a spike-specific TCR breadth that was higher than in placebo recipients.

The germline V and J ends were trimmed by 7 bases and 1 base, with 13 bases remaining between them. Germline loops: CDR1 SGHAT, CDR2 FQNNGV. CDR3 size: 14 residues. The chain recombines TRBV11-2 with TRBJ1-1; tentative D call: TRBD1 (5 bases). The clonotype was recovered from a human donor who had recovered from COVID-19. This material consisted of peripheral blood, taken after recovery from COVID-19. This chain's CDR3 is CASNPGGRNTEAFF. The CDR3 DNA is TGTGCCAGCAACCCCGGGGGTAGGAACACTGAAGCTTTCTTT.